These T cell receptor beta chains were read from a single sample in a study of patients and donors after allogeneic stem cell transplantation. TCRdb re-called the RT-PCR reads with MiXCR, one entry per CDR3 protein. The top ten clones hold 7.2% of a sample with fewer than 500,000 distinct CDR3 sequences, approximately 16% of them seen once. Sequencing input: blood, either unsorted or a sorted T cell fraction (not recorded which). The receptors shown here come from a human donor who was either an allogeneic HSCT recipient or a stem cell or donor lymphocyte infusion donor (not recorded which). It is not recorded whose cells these are; they may come from a transplant donor. Both conserved end residues are part of each CDR3. The D gene is left open where the match is weak. A row's size may be missing; if present it is once, few, many or a size class.

d_call,clone_size,v_call,j_call,cdr3_aa,cdr3_nt
.,.,TRBV20-1,TRBJ1-1,CSARTGSTEAFF,TGCAGTGCTAGAACAGGATCCACTGAAGCTTTCTTT
.,.,TRBV12-3/TRBV12-4,TRBJ2-7,CASSPRQISYEQYF,TGTGCCAGCAGCCCCCGACAGATTTCCTACGAGCAGTACTTC
.,.,TRBV7-9,TRBJ1-2,CASSLGHEGYTF,TGTGCCAGCAGCTTAGGGCACGAGGGCTACACCTTC
TRBD1,many,TRBV12-3/TRBV12-4,TRBJ2-1,CASRLDRGYYNEQFF,TGTGCCAGCAGACTTGACAGGGGCTACTACAATGAGCAGTTCTTC
.,.,TRBV6-1,TRBJ1-1,CASTHGVLMNTEAFF,TGTGCCAGCACCCACGGGGTGTTAATGAACACTGAAGCTTTCTTT
.,few,TRBV9,TRBJ1-1,CASSDRGAKNTEAFF,TGTGCCAGCAGCGACCGGGGGGCGAAGAACACTGAAGCTTTCTTT
.,few,TRBV4-1,TRBJ2-1,CASRLWGGATYNEQFF,TGCGCCAGCAGGCTATGGGGCGGGGCAACCTACAATGAGCAGTTCTTC
.,.,TRBV20-1,TRBJ1-2,CSARAHDGGHTF,TGCAGTGCTAGAGCACACGACGGGGGCCACACCTTC
TRBD1,.,TRBV18,TRBJ1-1,CASSPNPTGATEAFF,TGTGCCAGCTCACCGAACCCGACAGGGGCCACTGAAGCTTTCTTT
TRBD2,.,TRBV6-1,TRBJ2-2,CASLIASGGENTGELFF,TGTGCCAGCCTGATAGCTAGCGGGGGAGAGAACACCGGGGAGCTGTTTTTT
TRBD1,few,TRBV6-1,TRBJ1-6,CASSKWKDRGSPLHF,TGTGCCAGCAGTAAGTGGAAGGACAGGGGCTCACCCCTCCACTTT
TRBD2,.,TRBV28,TRBJ2-7,CASSPAGLAAYEQYF,TGTGCCAGCAGTCCCGCGGGGCTAGCGGCCTACGAGCAGTACTTC
.,few,TRBV29-1,TRBJ2-5,CSVSGKETQYF,TGCAGCGTTTCTGGAAAAGAGACCCAGTACTTC
.,few,TRBV11-2,TRBJ1-5,CASSLDPGSNQPQHF,TGTGCCAGCAGCTTAGATCCGGGAAGCAATCAGCCCCAGCATTTT
.,few,TRBV14,TRBJ2-7,CASSQWGGPVRSSYEQYF,TGTGCCAGCAGCCAATGGGGCGGACCGGTCCGAAGCTCCTACGAGCAGTACTTC
TRBD1,.,TRBV5-6,TRBJ1-1,CASSSKDRVDAFF,TGTGCCAGCAGCTCCAAGGACAGGGTAGACGCTTTCTTT
.,many,TRBV4-3,TRBJ2-7,CASSQEPSGPYEQYF,TGCGCCAGCAGCCAAGAACCCAGCGGACCCTACGAGCAGTACTTC
.,.,TRBV7-9,TRBJ2-1,CASSLSGTDEQFF,TGTGCCAGCAGCTTATCCGGGACGGATGAGCAGTTCTTC
.,.,TRBV2,TRBJ2-7,CASSELGYGQASYEQYF,TGTGCCAGCAGTGAGTTGGGGTACGGGCAGGCGTCCTACGAGCAGTACTTC
.,many,TRBV12-3/TRBV12-4,TRBJ1-2,CASSSRGPTYGYTF,TGTGCCAGCAGTTCGAGGGGACCGACATATGGCTACACCTTC
.,.,TRBV18,TRBJ2-2,CASSPPTRNTGELFF,TGTGCCAGCTCACCGCCTACAAGGAACACCGGGGAGCTGTTTTTT
.,.,TRBV5-1,TRBJ1-1,CASSTTGKTEAFF,TGCGCCAGCAGCACAACAGGGAAGACTGAAGCTTTCTTT
TRBD1,.,TRBV4-3,TRBJ1-2,CASSQEHWDRPNYGYTF,TGCGCCAGCAGCCAAGAGCATTGGGACAGACCTAACTATGGCTACACCTTC
.,.,TRBV20-1,TRBJ1-2,CSARVFPEQIYGYTF,TGCAGTGCTAGAGTTTTCCCCGAACAGATTTATGGCTACACCTTC
TRBD1,.,TRBV7-6,TRBJ1-2,CASSTWTGSDYGYTF,TGTGCCAGCAGCACTTGGACAGGGTCGGACTATGGCTACACCTTC
TRBD1,.,TRBV12-3/TRBV12-4,TRBJ2-7,CASSLKTGGKDEQYF,TGTGCCAGCAGTCTGAAGACAGGGGGAAAGGACGAGCAGTACTTC
.,.,TRBV12-3/TRBV12-4,TRBJ2-1,CASSAEGGSYNEQFF,TGTGCCAGCAGCGCGGAGGGAGGCTCCTACAATGAGCAGTTCTTC
TRBD1,.,TRBV20-1,TRBJ1-3,CSAPQGAGNTIYF,TGCAGTGCTCCTCAGGGGGCTGGAAACACCATATATTTT
TRBD1,few,TRBV11-1,TRBJ2-4,CASSSDRVAKNIQYF,TGTGCCAGCAGCTCGGACAGGGTGGCCAAAAACATTCAGTACTTC
TRBD1,few,TRBV10-3,TRBJ1-6,CAISEAGGNSPLHF,TGTGCCATCAGTGAAGCAGGGGGCAATTCACCCCTCCACTTT
.,.,TRBV12-3/TRBV12-4,TRBJ2-2,CASREIWTANTGELFF,TGTGCCAGCAGGGAGATTTGGACCGCGAACACCGGGGAGCTGTTTTTT
.,.,TRBV7-6,TRBJ1-6,CASSLGIRGTPGPPLHF,TGTGCCAGCAGCTTGGGAATAAGGGGGACACCGGGTCCACCCCTCCACTTT
TRBD2,.,TRBV20-1,TRBJ2-2,CSAVAGANTGELFF,TGCAGTGCTGTAGCGGGGGCGAACACCGGGGAGCTGTTTTTT
.,many,TRBV7-6,TRBJ2-2,CASSLSAGTNTGELFF,TGTGCCAGCAGCTTATCCGCGGGGACGAACACCGGGGAGCTGTTTTTT
.,.,TRBV28,TRBJ2-5,CASSYRLAAQETQYF,TGTGCCAGCAGTTATCGTCTCGCGGCCCAAGAGACCCAGTACTTC
TRBD2,few,TRBV20-1,TRBJ2-1,CSAPRDYYNEQFF,TGCAGTGCTCCCCGGGACTACTACAATGAGCAGTTCTTC
.,many,TRBV29-1,TRBJ2-4,CSVVSRAKNIQYF,TGCAGCGTTGTGAGTCGAGCCAAAAACATTCAGTACTTC
TRBD1,.,TRBV6-1,TRBJ2-7,CASNHRSETGGYEQYF,TGTGCCAGCAATCACCGGTCCGAGACAGGGGGCTACGAGCAGTACTTC
TRBD1,.,TRBV7-8,TRBJ2-5,CASSPRTGSRKTQYF,TGTGCCAGCAGCCCCCGGACAGGGAGTAGGAAGACCCAGTACTTC
.,.,TRBV15,TRBJ2-7,CATSEWRARRYEQYF,TGTGCCACCAGTGAGTGGAGGGCCAGGCGTTACGAGCAGTACTTC
.,.,TRBV6-5,TRBJ2-3,CASSFGSLTPSTDTQYF,TGTGCCAGCAGTTTCGGGTCGCTAACCCCAAGCACAGATACGCAGTATTTT
.,few,TRBV10-3,TRBJ1-6,CAISEAGLNNSPLHF,TGTGCCATCAGTGAGGCAGGGCTGAATAATTCACCCCTCCACTTT
TRBD1,.,TRBV2,TRBJ2-7,CASSVTGHLGEQYF,TGTGCCAGCAGTGTGACAGGGCATCTTGGGGAGCAGTACTTC